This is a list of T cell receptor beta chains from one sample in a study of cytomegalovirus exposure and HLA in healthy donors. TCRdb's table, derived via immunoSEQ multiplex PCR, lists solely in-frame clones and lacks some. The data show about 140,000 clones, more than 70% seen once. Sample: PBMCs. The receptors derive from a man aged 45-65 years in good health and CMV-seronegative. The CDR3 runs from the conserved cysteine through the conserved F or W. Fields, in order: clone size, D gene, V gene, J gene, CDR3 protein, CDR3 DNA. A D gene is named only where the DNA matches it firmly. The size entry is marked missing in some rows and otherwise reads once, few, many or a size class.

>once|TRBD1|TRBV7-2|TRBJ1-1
CASSPDRGNTEAFF
TGTGCCAGCAGCCCCGACAGGGGTAACACTGAAGCTTTCTTT
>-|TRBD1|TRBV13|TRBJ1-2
CASSPRRTGFGYTF
TGTGCCAGCAGCCCAAGACGGACAGGGTTCGGCTACACCTTC
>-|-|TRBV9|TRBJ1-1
CASSPRTVNTEAFF
TGTGCCAGCAGCCCACGGACAGTGAACACTGAAGCTTTCTTT
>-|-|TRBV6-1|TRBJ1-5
CASSVGGDQPQHF
TGTGCCAGCAGTGTAGGAGGAGATCAGCCCCAGCATTTT
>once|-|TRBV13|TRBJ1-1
CASRLGLGARTEAFF
TGTGCCAGCAGATTAGGCCTGGGGGCGCGCACTGAAGCTTTCTTT
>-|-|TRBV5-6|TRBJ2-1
CASSLVRTAYNEQFF
TGTGCCAGCAGCTTGGTAAGGACAGCCTACAATGAGCAGTTCTTC
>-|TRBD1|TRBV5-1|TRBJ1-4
CASSLGTGPNEKLFF
TGCGCCAGCAGCTTGGGGACAGGGCCAAATGAAAAACTGTTTTTT
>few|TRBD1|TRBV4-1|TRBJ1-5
CASSQLGTGSNQPQHF
TGCGCCAGCAGCCAGCTAGGGACAGGTAGCAATCAGCCCCAGCATTTT
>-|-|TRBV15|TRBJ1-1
CATSSREDTEAFF
TGTGCCACCAGCAGTCGTGAGGACACTGAAGCTTTCTTT
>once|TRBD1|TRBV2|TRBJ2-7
CASTGDRFSYEQYF
TGTGCCAGCACCGGGGACAGGTTCTCCTACGAGCAGTACTTC
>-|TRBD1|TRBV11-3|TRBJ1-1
CASSLRTGRDTEAFF
TGTGCCAGCAGCCTACGGACAGGGCGGGACACTGAAGCTTTCTTT
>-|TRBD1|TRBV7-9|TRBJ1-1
CASSLAGTAKMNTEAFF
TGTGCCAGCAGCTTAGCCGGGACAGCTAAAATGAACACTGAAGCTTTCTTT
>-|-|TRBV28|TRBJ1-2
CASSETDLYGYTF
TGTGCCAGCAGTGAGACAGACTTATATGGCTACACCTTC
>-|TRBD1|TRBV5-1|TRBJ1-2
CASSPGQGGGYTF
TGCGCCAGCAGCCCGGGACAGGGCGGTGGCTACACCTTC
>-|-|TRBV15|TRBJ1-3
CATSRDPSSNTIYF
TGTGCCACCAGCAGAGATCCGAGTTCAAACACCATATATTTT
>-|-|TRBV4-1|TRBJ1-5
CASSQGGGRGQPQHF
TGCGCCAGCAGCCAAGGCGGCGGGAGAGGTCAGCCCCAGCATTTT
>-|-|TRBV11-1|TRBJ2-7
CASSFIYSEQYF
TGTGCCAGCAGCTTCATCTATTCCGAGCAGTACTTC
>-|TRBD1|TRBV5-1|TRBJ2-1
CASSLDRGRNEQFF
TGCGCCAGCAGCTTGGACAGGGGGCGGAATGAGCAGTTCTTC
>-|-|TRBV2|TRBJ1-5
CASSVSTVSNQPQHF
TGTGCCAGCAGCGTTTCGACAGTTAGCAATCAGCCCCAGCATTTT
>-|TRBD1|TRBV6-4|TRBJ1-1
CASSRGAGTEAFF
TGTGCCAGCAGCAGGGGGGCGGGCACTGAAGCTTTCTTT
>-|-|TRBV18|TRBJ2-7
CASSPGGAGEQYF
TGTGCCAGCTCACCTGGGGGGGCTGGCGAGCAGTACTTC
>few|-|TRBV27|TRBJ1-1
CASSSDLLNTEAFF
TGTGCCAGCAGTTCCGACTTATTGAACACTGAAGCTTTCTTT
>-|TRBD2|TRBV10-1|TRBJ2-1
CASSGSTSGSRYEQFF
TGCGCCAGCAGTGGCTCCACTAGCGGGAGTAGGTATGAGCAGTTCTTC
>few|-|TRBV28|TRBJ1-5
CASSSSGQSSNQPQHF
TGTGCCAGCAGTTCGTCGGGACAAAGTAGCAATCAGCCCCAGCATTTT
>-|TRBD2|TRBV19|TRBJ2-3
CASTNSNGRGGTDTQYF
TGTGCCAGTACCAACTCGAATGGGCGGGGGGGCACAGATACGCAGTATTTT
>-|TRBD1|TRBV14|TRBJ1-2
CASSTQGASGYTF
TGTGCCAGCAGCACACAGGGGGCGAGTGGCTACACCTTC
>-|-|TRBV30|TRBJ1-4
CACRRLSNGEKLFF
TGTGCCTGTCGCAGGCTGAGTAACGGTGAAAAACTGTTTTTT
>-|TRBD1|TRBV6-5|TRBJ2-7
CASRRGQGSYEQYF
TGTGCCAGCAGAAGGGGACAGGGGTCCTACGAGCAGTACTTC
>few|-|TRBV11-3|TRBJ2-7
CASSPGWWYEQYF
TGTGCCAGCAGCCCCGGTTGGTGGTACGAGCAGTACTTC
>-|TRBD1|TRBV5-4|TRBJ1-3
CASSWDRGGNTIYF
TGTGCCAGCAGCTGGGACAGGGGAGGAAACACCATATATTTT
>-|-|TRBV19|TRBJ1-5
CASSAGDNQPQHF
TGTGCCAGTAGTGCAGGGGACAATCAGCCCCAGCATTTT
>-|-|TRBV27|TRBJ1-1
CASSPSSIRGNTEAFF
TGTGCCAGCAGTCCCTCCTCGATAAGGGGTAACACTGAAGCTTTCTTT
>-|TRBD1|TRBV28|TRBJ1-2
CASSPGQRYYGYTF
TGTGCCAGCAGTCCGGGACAGCGCTACTATGGCTACACCTTC